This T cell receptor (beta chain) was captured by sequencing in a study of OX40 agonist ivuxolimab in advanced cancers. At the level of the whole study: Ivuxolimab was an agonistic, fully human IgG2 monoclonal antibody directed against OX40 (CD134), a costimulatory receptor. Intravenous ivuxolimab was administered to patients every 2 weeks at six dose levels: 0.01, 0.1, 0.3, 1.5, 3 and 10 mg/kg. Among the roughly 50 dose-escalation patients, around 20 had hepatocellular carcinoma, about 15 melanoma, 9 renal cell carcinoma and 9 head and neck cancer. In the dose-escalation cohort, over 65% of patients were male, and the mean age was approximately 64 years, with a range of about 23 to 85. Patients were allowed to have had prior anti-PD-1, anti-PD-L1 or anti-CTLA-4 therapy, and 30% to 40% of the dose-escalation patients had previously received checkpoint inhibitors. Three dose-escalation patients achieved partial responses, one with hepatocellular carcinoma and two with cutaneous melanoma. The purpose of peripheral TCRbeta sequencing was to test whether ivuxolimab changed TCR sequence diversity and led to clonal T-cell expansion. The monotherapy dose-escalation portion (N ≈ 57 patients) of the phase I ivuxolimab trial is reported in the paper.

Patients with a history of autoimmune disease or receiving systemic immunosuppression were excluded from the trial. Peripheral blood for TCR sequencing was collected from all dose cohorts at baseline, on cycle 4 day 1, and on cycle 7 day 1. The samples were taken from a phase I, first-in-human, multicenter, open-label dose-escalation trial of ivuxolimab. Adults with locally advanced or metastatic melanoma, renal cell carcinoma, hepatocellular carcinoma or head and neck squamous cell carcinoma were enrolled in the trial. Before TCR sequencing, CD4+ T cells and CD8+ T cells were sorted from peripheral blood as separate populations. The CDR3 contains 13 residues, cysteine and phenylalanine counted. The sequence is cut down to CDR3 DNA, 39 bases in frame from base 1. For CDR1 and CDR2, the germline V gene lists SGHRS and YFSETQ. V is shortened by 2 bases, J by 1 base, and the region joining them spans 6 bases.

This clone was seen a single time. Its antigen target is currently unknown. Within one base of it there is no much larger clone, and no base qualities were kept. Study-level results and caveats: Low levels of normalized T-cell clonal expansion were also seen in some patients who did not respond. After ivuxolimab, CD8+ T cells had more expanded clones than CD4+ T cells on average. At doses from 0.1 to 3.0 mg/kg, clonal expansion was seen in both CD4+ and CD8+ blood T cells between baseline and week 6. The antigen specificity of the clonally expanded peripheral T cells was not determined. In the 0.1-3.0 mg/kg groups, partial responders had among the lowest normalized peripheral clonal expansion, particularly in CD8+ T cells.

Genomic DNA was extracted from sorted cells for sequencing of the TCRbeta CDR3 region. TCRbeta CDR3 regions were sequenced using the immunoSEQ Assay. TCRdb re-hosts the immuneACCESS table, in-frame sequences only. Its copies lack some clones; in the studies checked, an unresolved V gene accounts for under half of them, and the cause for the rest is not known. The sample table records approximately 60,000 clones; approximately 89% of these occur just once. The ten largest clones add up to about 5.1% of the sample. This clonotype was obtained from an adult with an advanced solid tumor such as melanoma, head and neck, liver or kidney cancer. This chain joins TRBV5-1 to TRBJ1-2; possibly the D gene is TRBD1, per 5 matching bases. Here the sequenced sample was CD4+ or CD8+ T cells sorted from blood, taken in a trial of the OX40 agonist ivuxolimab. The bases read TGCGCCAGCAGCTTCGACAGTAACTATGGCTACACCTTC. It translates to CASSFDSNYGYTF.